Below are 7 T cell receptor beta chains sequenced from a single sample in a study of cytomegalovirus exposure and HLA in healthy donors. PCR primers comprised 60 Vbeta and 13 Jbeta primers. Profiling relied on immunoSEQ multiplex PCR, and the TCRdb table lists in-frame clones only, not all of them. The sample carries around 140,000 clones, around 82% recorded once. Specimen: PBMCs. The receptor source for this set is a female donor in good health and CMV-seronegative.

This chain uses TRBV19 with TRBJ1-5, with a weak D call TRBD1 (6 bases). V lost 2 bases and J lost 1, with 12 bases in between. Germline-derived CDR1 and CDR2 are LNHDA and SQIVND (reference sequence). The CDR3 covers 16 residues. This chain's CDR3 is CASSISAQGSNQPQHF. The CDR3 bases are TGTGCCAGTAGTATAAGTGCTCAGGGGAGCAATCAGCCCCAGCATTTT.

This rearrangement joins TRBV28 to TRBJ2-7, with a possible D match to TRBD1 (6 bases). This CDR3 region has 12 residues. V shed 6 bases and J shed 5 bases, with 11 bases lying between them. Germline assignment: CDR1 MDHEN and CDR2 SYDVKM. Here the CDR3 reads CASSQGSHEQYF. The CDR3 DNA is TGTGCCAGCAGCCAGGGGTCCCACGAGCAGTACTTC.

V gene TRBV27 combines with J gene TRBJ2-1; D perhaps matches TRBD2 (6 bases). The germline CDR1 and CDR2 sequences are MNHEY and SMNVEV (reference sequence). Trimming removed 8 bases at V and 4 bases at J, with 18 bases between. The CDR3 extends over 15 amino acids. Here the CDR3 DNA reads TGTGCCAGCCCCGATAGCGGAGAACTTTACAATGAGCAGTTCTTC. Translation gives CASPDSGELYNEQFF.

Worth noting for this clone: Germline is not matched at one junction end, which may reflect a read error. The chain couples TRBV7-9 to TRBJ2-1; D gene uncertain. This CDR3 comprises 13 residues. CDR1 and CDR2 from the germline V gene are SEHNR and FQNEAQ (reference sequence). The CDR3 coding sequence is TGTTCCAGCAGATCCAATGTCTTACGGGAGCAGTTCTTC. It codes for CSSRSNVLREQFF. The full variable domain, with the rest looked up from reference TRBV7-9 and TRBJ2-1, is DTGVSQNPRHKITKRGQNVTFRCDPISEHNRLYWYRQTLGQGPEFLTYFQNEAQLEKSRLLSDRFSAERPKGSFSTLEIQRTEQGDSAMYLCSSRSNVLREQFFGPGTRLTVL.

The V call is TRBV5-4, the J call TRBJ2-5; TRBD2 agrees at 9 bases. Germline CDR1 SGHNT, CDR2 YYREEE (reference sequence). Trimming took 5 bases from V and 1 from J; bases not matched to a gene: 9. The CDR3 consists of 16 residues. The CDR3 DNA follows: TGTGCCAGCAGGAGAGCGGGGGGTCGGCGCCAAGAGACCCAGTACTTC. The encoded protein is CASRRAGGRRQETQYF. The full variable domain, its missing parts supplied by reference TRBV5-4 and TRBJ2-5, is ETGVTQSPTHLIKTRGQQVTLRCSSQSGHNTVSWYQQALGQGPQFIFQYYREEENGRGNFPPRFSGLQFPNYSSELNVNALELDDSALYLCASRRAGGRRQETQYFGPGTRLLVL.

The gene calls are TRBV2 and TRBJ2-1; D not certain. This CDR3 comprises 13 residues. V was shortened by 2 bases and J by 6 bases, with 8 bases between the two germline ends. In germline, CDR1 is SNHLY, CDR2 FYNNEI. This CDR3 reads CASSELVGNEQFF. The CDR3 nucleotides are TGTGCCAGCAGTGAACTAGTCGGCAATGAGCAGTTCTTC.

CDR3 DNA sequence: TGCGCCAGCAGCTCAGGGGGTAGTGGCTACACCTTC. Translating it yields CASSSGGSGYTF. The genes are TRBV5-1 and TRBJ1-2, with 7 bases lining up with TRBD1. Germline V gene sequence: CDR1 SGHRS, CDR2 YFSETQ. This CDR3 spans 12 amino acids. Trimming at V came to 3 bases and at J to 7 bases, leaving 3 bases not matched to a gene. Complete variable domain (other parts from reference TRBV5-1 and TRBJ1-2): KAGVTQTPRYLIKTRGQQVTLSCSPISGHRSVSWYQQTPGQGLQFLFEYFSETQRNKGNFPGRFSGRQFSNSRSEMNVSTLELGDSALYLCASSSGGSGYTFGSGTRLTVV.